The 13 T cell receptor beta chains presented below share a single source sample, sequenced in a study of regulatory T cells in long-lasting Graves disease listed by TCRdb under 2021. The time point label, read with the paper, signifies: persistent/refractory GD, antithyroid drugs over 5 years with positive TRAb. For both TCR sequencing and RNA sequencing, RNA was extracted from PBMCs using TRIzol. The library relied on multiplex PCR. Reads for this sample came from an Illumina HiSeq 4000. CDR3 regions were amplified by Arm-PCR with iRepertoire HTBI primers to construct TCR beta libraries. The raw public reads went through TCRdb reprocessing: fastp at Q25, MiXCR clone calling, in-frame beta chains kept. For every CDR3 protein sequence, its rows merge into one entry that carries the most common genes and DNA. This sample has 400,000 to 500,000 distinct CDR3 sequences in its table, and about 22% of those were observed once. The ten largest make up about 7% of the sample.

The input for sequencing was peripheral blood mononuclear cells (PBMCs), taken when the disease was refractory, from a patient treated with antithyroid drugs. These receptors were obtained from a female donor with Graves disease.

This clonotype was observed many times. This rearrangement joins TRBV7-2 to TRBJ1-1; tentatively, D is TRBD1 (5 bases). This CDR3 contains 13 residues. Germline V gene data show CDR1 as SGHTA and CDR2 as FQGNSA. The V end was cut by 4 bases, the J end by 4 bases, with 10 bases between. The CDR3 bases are TGTGCCAGCAGCTCACTGGGGGTCACTGAAGCTTTCTTT. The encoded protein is CASSSLGVTEAFF.

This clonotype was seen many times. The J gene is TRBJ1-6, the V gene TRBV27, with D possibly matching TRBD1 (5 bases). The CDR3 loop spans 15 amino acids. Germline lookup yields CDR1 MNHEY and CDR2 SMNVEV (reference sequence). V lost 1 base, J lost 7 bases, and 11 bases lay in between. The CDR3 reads CASSLLLGANSPLHF. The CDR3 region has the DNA TGTGCCAGCAGTTTATTACTAGGGGCCAATTCACCCCTCCACTTT.

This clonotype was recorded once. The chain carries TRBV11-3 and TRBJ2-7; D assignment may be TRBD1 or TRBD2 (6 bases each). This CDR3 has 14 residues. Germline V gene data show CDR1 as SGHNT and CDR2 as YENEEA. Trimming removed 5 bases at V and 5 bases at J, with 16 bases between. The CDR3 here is CASSPEGGWNEQYF. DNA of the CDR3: TGTGCCAGCAGCCCCGAGGGGGGTTGGAACGAGCAGTACTTC.

This CDR3 is CSAIGTSGIYEQYF. The CDR3 DNA reads as TGCAGTGCTATAGGTACTAGCGGGATCTACGAGCAGTACTTC. V usage is TRBV20-1 and J usage is TRBJ2-7, with TRBD2 identical over 10 bases. Germline loops: CDR1 DFQATT, CDR2 SNEGSKA (reference sequence). Trimming at V came to 4 bases and at J to 3 bases, leaving 6 bases not matched to a gene. CDR3 length: 14 amino acids.

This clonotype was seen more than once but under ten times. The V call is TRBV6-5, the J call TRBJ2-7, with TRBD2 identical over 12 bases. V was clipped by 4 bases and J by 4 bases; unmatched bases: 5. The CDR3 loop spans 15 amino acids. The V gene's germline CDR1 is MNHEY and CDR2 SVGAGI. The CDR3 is CASSSFGTSGYEQYF. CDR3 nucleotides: TGTGCCAGCAGTTCTTTCGGGACTAGCGGGTACGAGCAGTACTTC.

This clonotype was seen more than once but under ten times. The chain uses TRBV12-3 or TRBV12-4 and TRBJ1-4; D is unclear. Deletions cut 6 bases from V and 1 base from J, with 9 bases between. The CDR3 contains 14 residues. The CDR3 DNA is TGTGCCAGCAGCTTATCAGGAACTAATGAAAAACTGTTTTTT. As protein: CASSLSGTNEKLFF.

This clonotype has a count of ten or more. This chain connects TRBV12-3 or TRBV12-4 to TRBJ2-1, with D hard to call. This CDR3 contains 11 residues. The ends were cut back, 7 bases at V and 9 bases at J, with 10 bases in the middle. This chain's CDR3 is CASTIGSEQFF. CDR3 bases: TGTGCCAGCACCATCGGTAGTGAGCAGTTCTTC.

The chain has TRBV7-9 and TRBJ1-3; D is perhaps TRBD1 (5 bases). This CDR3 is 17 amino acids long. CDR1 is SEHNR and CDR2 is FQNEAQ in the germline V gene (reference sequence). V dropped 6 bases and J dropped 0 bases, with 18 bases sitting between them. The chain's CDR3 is CASRRRGGGTSGNTIYF. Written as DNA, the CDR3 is TGTGCCAGCAGACGTCGTGGCGGGGGTACCTCTGGAAACACCATATATTTT.

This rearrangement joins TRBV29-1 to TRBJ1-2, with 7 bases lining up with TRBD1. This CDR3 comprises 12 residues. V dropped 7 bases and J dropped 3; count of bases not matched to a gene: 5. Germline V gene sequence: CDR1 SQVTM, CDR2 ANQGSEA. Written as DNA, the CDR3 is TGCAGCGCACGGGACAGCTACTATGGCTACACCTTC. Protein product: CSARDSYYGYTF. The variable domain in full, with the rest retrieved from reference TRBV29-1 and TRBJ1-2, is SAVISQKPSRDICQRGTSLTIQCQVDSQVTMMFWYRQQPGQSLTLIATANQGSEATYESGFVIDKFPISRPNLTFSTLTVSNMSPEDSSIYLCSARDSYYGYTFGSGTRLTVV.

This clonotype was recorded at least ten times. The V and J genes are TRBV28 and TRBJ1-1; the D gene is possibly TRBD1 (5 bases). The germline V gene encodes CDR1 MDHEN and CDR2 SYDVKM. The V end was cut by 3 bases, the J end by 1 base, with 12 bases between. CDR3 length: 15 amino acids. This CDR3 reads CASSFLLGGNTEAFF. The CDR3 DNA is TGTGCCAGCAGTTTCCTCCTTGGGGGGAACACTGAAGCTTTCTTT.

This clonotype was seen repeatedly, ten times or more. DNA for the CDR3: TGTGCCAGCAGCACTACCTACGAGCAGTACTTC. This sequence encodes CASSTTYEQYF. The V call is TRBV28, the J call TRBJ2-7; D is unclear. The V gene's germline CDR1 is MDHEN and CDR2 SYDVKM. This CDR3 is 11 amino acids long. Trimming left V 6 bases short and J 2 bases short, with 5 bases between.

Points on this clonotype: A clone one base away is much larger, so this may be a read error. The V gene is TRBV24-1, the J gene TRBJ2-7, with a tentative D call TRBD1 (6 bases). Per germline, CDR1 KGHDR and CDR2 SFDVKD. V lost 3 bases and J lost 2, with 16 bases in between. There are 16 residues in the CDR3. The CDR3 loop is CATSDRDKDGAYEQYF. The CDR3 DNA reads TGTGCCACCAGTGATCGGGACAAGGATGGAGCCTACGAGCAGTACTTC.

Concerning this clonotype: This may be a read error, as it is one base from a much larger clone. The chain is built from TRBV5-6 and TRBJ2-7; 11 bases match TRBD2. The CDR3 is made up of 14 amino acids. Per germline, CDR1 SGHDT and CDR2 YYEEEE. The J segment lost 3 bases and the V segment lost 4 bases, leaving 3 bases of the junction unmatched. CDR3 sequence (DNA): TGTGCCAGCAGCCAGGGACTAGCGGTCTACGAGCAGTACTTC. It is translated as CASSQGLAVYEQYF.